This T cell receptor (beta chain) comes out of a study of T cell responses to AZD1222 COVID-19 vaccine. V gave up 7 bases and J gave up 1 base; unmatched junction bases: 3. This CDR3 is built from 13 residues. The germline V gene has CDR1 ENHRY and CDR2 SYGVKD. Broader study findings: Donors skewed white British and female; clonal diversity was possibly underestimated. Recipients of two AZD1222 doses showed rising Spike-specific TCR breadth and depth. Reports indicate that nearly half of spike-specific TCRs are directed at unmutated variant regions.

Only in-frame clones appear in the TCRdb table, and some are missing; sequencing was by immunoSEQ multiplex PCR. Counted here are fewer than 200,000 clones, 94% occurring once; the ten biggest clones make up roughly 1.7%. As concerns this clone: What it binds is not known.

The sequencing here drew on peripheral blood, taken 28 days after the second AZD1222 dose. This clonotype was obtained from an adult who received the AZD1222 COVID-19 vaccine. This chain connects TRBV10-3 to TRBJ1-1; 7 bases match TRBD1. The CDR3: CAINTGANTEAFF. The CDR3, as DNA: TGTGCCATCAATACAGGGGCGAACACTGAAGCTTTCTTT.